This T cell receptor beta chain was captured by sequencing in a study of cytomegalovirus exposure and HLA in healthy donors. The study, taken as a whole, reports: Cytomegalovirus-associated status was assigned to some 160 TCR beta chains. Another analysis was done later, and it associated 15,000 to 20,000 TCR beta sequences with HLA alleles at 0.05 false discovery rate.

V was cut by 2 bases and J by 12 bases, with 11 bases left in between. This CDR3 spans 13 amino acids. Germline-derived CDR1 and CDR2 are MDHEN and SYDVKM. In regard to this clone: The antigen is undetermined.

Vbeta (60) and Jbeta (13) primers were used in the PCR. Sequencing was performed with immunoSEQ multiplex PCR; in TCRdb, only in-frame clones are kept and a portion is missing. This sample has some 60,000 clones; roughly 80% occur once, and the top ten carry 1.5% to 2%. Sequencing was done on a sample of PBMCs. The sequence was obtained from a man aged 35 to 55 in good health and CMV-seronegative. The chain employs TRBV28 and TRBJ1-6; D is ambiguous. The DNA of the CDR3 is TGTGCCAGCAGTTTAAGAGCCATCTTACCCCTCCACTTT. This codes for CASSLRAILPLHF.